These 30 T cell receptor beta chains originate from one sample sequenced in a study of cytomegalovirus exposure and HLA in healthy donors. The data were produced by immunoSEQ multiplex PCR, yet TCRdb's version contains in-frame clones alone and is incomplete. Of 55,000 to 80,000 clones in the sample, approximately 95% were seen once. Sequenced sample: PBMCs. These receptors originate from a woman aged 18-35 years in good health and CMV-seropositive.

The chain recombines TRBV18 with TRBJ1-3, with D possibly matching TRBD1 (5 bases). From germline, CDR1 is KGHSH and CDR2 LQKENI. The CDR3 is 17 residues long. V lost 3 bases and J lost 0, with 15 bases in between. The CDR3 region is CASSPGRGLTSGNTIYF. CDR3 nucleotides: TGTGCCAGCTCACCCGGACGGGGGTTAACCTCTGGAAACACCATATATTTT.

The chain recombines TRBV30 with TRBJ2-7; a weak D match, TRBD1 (5 bases). Trimming took 3 bases from V and 9 from J, leaving 15 bases between them. Germline CDR1 GTSNPN, CDR2 SVGIG (reference sequence). The CDR3 totals 12 residues. Here the CDR3 DNA reads TGTGCCTGGAGCGACACAAGAAGGGGGCAGTACTTC. Translation: CAWSDTRRGQYF. Based on the CDR3 plus reference TRBV30 and TRBJ2-7, the full variable domain is SQTIHQWPATLVQPVGSPLSLECTVEGTSNPNLYWYRQAAGRGLQLLFYSVGIGQISSEVPQNLSASRPQDRQFILSSKKLLLSDSGFYLCAWSDTRRGQYFGPGTRLTVT.

Here the CDR3 reads CASSPPHGPGEKLFF. CDR3 bases: TGTGCCAGCAGCCCCCCGCACGGCCCAGGGGAAAAACTGTTTTTT. The gene calls are TRBV7-9 and TRBJ1-4, with TRBD1 as a possible D gene (5 bases). CDR1 SEHNR and CDR2 FQNEAQ come from the germline V gene (reference sequence). V lost 5 bases, J lost 8 bases, and 18 bases lay in between. The CDR3 is made up of 15 amino acids.

This chain links TRBV27 with TRBJ1-1, with 8 bases identical to TRBD1. Germline V gene sequence: CDR1 MNHEY, CDR2 SMNVEV (reference sequence). After removal of 5 bases from V and 8 bases from J, the junction contained 7 bases not matched to a gene. The CDR3 is made up of 13 amino acids. The chain's CDR3 is CASSPGQGGEAFF. In DNA form, the CDR3 reads TGTGCCAGCAGTCCCGGACAGGGTGGAGAAGCTTTCTTT.

The chain carries TRBV29-1 and TRBJ2-7; 13 bases match TRBD2. CDR1 is SQVTM, CDR2 ANQGSEA, per germline. V shed 5 bases and J 3 bases; nucleotides not matched to a gene: 7. There are 15 residues in the CDR3. The CDR3 reads CSVQSGLAGNYEQYF. Here the CDR3 DNA reads TGCAGCGTTCAGTCGGGACTAGCGGGAAACTACGAGCAGTACTTC.

V gene TRBV6-1 combines with J gene TRBJ1-2; no clear D gene. Germline V lookup: CDR1 MNHNS, CDR2 SASEGT. The CDR3 length is 14 residues. CDR3 nucleotides: TGTGCATCTGGAGCCGGCTCTTCAAACTATGGCTACACCTTC. It codes for CASGAGSSNYGYTF.

The rearrangement joins TRBV6-6 to TRBJ2-7, with D hard to call. This CDR3 is built from 15 residues. Germline assignment: CDR1 MNHNY and CDR2 SVGAGI (reference sequence). V gave up 2 bases and J gave up 0 bases, with 11 bases separating them. Here the CDR3 DNA reads TGTGCCAGCAGTTACGACGGCCGGAGCTCCTACGAGCAGTACTTC. Amino acid sequence: CASSYDGRSSYEQYF.

The genes are TRBV28 and TRBJ1-2; 8 nucleotides align to TRBD1. This CDR3 has 19 amino acids. Per the germline V gene, CDR1 is MDHEN and CDR2 is SYDVKM. The V and J ends lost 4 bases and 4 bases, in that order; junction bases with no gene match: 20. In DNA, the CDR3 is TGTGCCAGCAGTTCGGGGGCCCTGGACAGGGCAGGATGGGTCTATGGCTACACCTTC. The encoded protein is CASSSGALDRAGWVYGYTF.

J is TRBJ2-1 and V is TRBV4-2, with 10 bases aligning to TRBD2. Germline-derived CDR1 and CDR2 are LGHNA and YNFKEQ. Losses at the gene ends were 4 bases for V and 1 base for J; bases not matched to a gene: 4. The length of the CDR3 is 16 residues. As DNA, the CDR3 is TGTGCCAGCAGCCTTTTAGCGGGGGGTTCCTACAATGAGCAGTTCTTC. Encoded protein: CASSLLAGGSYNEQFF.

This chain uses TRBV6-1 with TRBJ1-6, with D tentatively TRBD1 (6 bases). CDR1 and CDR2 (germline): MNHNS, SASEGT. The CDR3 consists of 13 residues. Trimming shortened V by 8 bases and J by 7 bases, and 12 bases separated the two germline ends. The CDR3 here is CASRGQINSPLHF. CDR3 nucleotides: TGTGCCAGCCGTGGACAGATAAATTCACCCCTCCACTTT.

This chain connects TRBV6-1 to TRBJ1-5, with 7 nucleotides matching TRBD1. V was clipped by 8 bases and J by 5 bases; unmatched bases: 9. This CDR3 has 14 amino acids. Per germline, CDR1 MNHNS and CDR2 SASEGT. CDR3 loop: CASSETGTHQPQHF. Written as DNA, the CDR3 is TGTGCCAGCTCCGAGACAGGGACCCATCAGCCCCAGCATTTT.

This sequence joins TRBV10-3 and TRBJ2-5; TRBD2 is a possible D gene (6 bases). The CDR3 totals 18 residues. From germline, CDR1 is ENHRY and CDR2 SYGVKD. V was cut by 0 bases and J by 5 bases, with 22 bases left in between. Here the CDR3 reads CAISESSYEGLKGETQYF. The CDR3 DNA is TGTGCCATCAGTGAGTCATCCTATGAGGGACTCAAGGGGGAGACCCAGTACTTC.

The rearrangement links TRBV19 to TRBJ1-2; D uncertain. The CDR3 is 15 residues long. Trimming took 5 bases from V and 2 from J, leaving 15 bases between them. Per germline, CDR1 LNHDA and CDR2 SQIVND (reference sequence). The CDR3 loop is CASSRGRRPNYGYTF. The CDR3 coding sequence is TGTGCCAGTAGTCGCGGGCGGAGACCGAACTATGGCTACACCTTC.

The chain recombines TRBV13 with TRBJ1-1, with TRBD1 identical over 10 bases. The V and J ends lost 3 bases and 8 bases, in that order; junction bases with no gene match: 3. The CDR3 extends over 13 amino acids. The germline gives CDR1 PRHDT, CDR2 FYEKMQ (reference sequence). CDR3 protein: CASSFDRGREAFF. The CDR3 DNA reads TGTGCCAGCAGCTTTGACAGGGGGCGAGAAGCTTTCTTT.

The V call is TRBV5-1, the J call TRBJ1-2, with a possible D match to TRBD1 (6 bases). V lost 2 bases, J lost 7 bases, and 15 bases lay in between. The CDR3 consists of 14 residues. Per germline, CDR1 SGHRS and CDR2 YFSETQ. CDR3 DNA sequence: TGCGCCAGCAGCTTTGGGAATCAGGGGTTTGGCTACACCTTC. Translation gives CASSFGNQGFGYTF.

J is TRBJ1-5 and V is TRBV28; possible D gene TRBD1, 6 bases. V was cut by 2 bases and J by 6 bases, with 17 bases left in between. This CDR3 spans 16 amino acids. Germline assignment: CDR1 MDHEN and CDR2 SYDVKM. The CDR3, as DNA: TGTGCCAGCAGTTTACGCGCCGCGGGGGCCGGTCAGCCCCAGCATTTT. This codes for CASSLRAAGAGQPQHF.

This clone was picked up one time. The chain employs TRBV28 and TRBJ2-5; 11 bases are a match to TRBD2. CDR3 size: 20 residues. Germline V lookup: CDR1 MDHEN, CDR2 SYDVKM. The V and J ends lost 3 bases and 3 bases, in that order; junction bases with no gene match: 18. DNA of the CDR3: TGTGCCAGCAGTTTCTTAGGGACTAGCGGATACCTTACCCTAGAAGAGACCCAGTACTTC. This encodes CASSFLGTSGYLTLEETQYF.

The CDR3 reads CASSLSGRNTDTQYF. In DNA form, the CDR3 reads TGTGCCAGCAGCCTTAGCGGTAGAAACACAGATACGCAGTATTTT. This chain joins TRBV7-3 and TRBJ2-3; perhaps TRBD2 as D (6 bases). This CDR3 contains 15 residues. Trimming took 5 bases from V and 2 from J, leaving 14 bases between them. Germline V lookup: CDR1 SGHTA, CDR2 FQGTGA.

This clone was seen a few times. V is TRBV6-4 and J is TRBJ1-1; 7 bases fit TRBD1. The CDR3 has 14 amino acids. Germline trimming cut 6 bases from V and 1 base from J; bases unmatched to any gene: 5. CDR1 MRHNA and CDR2 SNTAGT come from the germline V gene. The CDR3 DNA is TGTGCCAGCAGAGAGACAGGGCCGAACACTGAAGCTTTCTTT. Its protein is CASRETGPNTEAFF.

The chain links TRBV30 to TRBJ1-2; D is undetermined. Germline CDR1 reads GTSNPN; CDR2 reads SVGIG (reference sequence). Trimming removed 3 bases from V and 2 bases from J, with 10 bases in between. The CDR3 extends over 13 amino acids. The CDR3 region is CAWSPTGNYGYTF. CDR3 DNA: TGTGCCTGGAGCCCGACGGGGAACTATGGCTACACCTTC.

This chain joins TRBV10-2 and TRBJ2-7; TRBD1 matches 7 bases. There are 13 residues in the CDR3. The germline gives CDR1 WSHSY, CDR2 SAAADI. The ends lost 10 bases at V and 5 bases at J; junction bases unmatched: 11. Here the CDR3 reads CATLQGYVDEQYF. The CDR3 DNA follows: TGCGCCACCCTACAGGGGTACGTTGACGAGCAGTACTTC.

The rearrangement joins TRBV7-9 to TRBJ2-5, with TRBD1 identical over 8 bases. The V and J ends lost 4 bases and 4 bases, in that order; junction bases with no gene match: 8. The CDR3 loop spans 15 amino acids. CDR1 is SEHNR and CDR2 is FQNEAQ in the germline V gene (reference sequence). The CDR3 is CASSSDRGEGETQYF. As DNA, the CDR3 is TGTGCCAGCAGCTCCGACAGGGGCGAGGGAGAGACCCAGTACTTC.

The chain combines TRBV13 with TRBJ1-2; tentative D call: TRBD1 (6 bases). Trimming cost V 0 bases and J 1 base, with 6 bases left between them. The CDR3 spans 14 residues. Germline V lookup: CDR1 PRHDT, CDR2 FYEKMQ (reference sequence). The CDR3 is CASSLGQGNYGYTF. CDR3 nucleotide sequence: TGTGCCAGCAGCTTAGGACAGGGTAACTATGGCTACACCTTC. Full variable domain (missing parts from reference TRBV13 and TRBJ1-2): AAGVIQSPRHLIKEKRETATLKCYPIPRHDTVYWYQQGPGQDPQFLISFYEKMQSDKGSIPDRFSAQQFSDYHSELNMSSLELGDSALYFCASSLGQGNYGYTFGSGTRLTVV.

The chain combines TRBV6-1 with TRBJ1-6, with 7 bases matching TRBD1. This CDR3 is built from 17 residues. Germline V lookup: CDR1 MNHNS, CDR2 SASEGT. V lost 1 base and J lost 4; bases outside the gene matches: 7. CDR3 sequence (DNA): TGTGCCAGCAGTGAAGAAAGACAGGGTGGATATAATTCACCCCTCCACTTT. Amino acids: CASSEERQGGYNSPLHF.

The CDR3 DNA reads as TGTGCCAGCAGCTCACAGGGGGCAGAAAAACTGTTTTTT. Its protein product is CASSSQGAEKLFF. This rearrangement joins TRBV14 to TRBJ1-4; 9 bases are shared with TRBD1. The CDR3 runs 13 residues. J was trimmed by 8 bases and V by 5 bases; bases with no gene match: 3. CDR1 is SGHDN and CDR2 is FVKESK in the germline V gene.

This rearrangement joins TRBV7-2 to TRBJ2-1; D is perhaps TRBD1 (6 bases). Germline CDR1 reads SGHTA; CDR2 reads FQGNSA. This CDR3 is built from 13 residues. V was shortened by 1 base and J by 12 bases, with 13 bases between the two germline ends. CDR3 bases: TGTGCCAGCAGCTTAGAAGTTTTAGGGGGGCAGTTCTTC. Translating gives CASSLEVLGGQFF.

The CDR3 sequence is CASLPDRVYTEAFF. CDR3 nucleotides: TGTGCCAGCCTACCCGACAGGGTTTACACTGAAGCTTTCTTT. V is TRBV28 and J is TRBJ1-1; TRBD1 agrees at 7 bases. Germline-derived CDR1 and CDR2 are MDHEN and SYDVKM. The CDR3 runs to 14 residues. Germline trimming cut 8 bases from V and 3 bases from J; bases unmatched to any gene: 9.

This clone is a singleton in its sample. The chain carries TRBV27 and TRBJ1-2, with a weak D call TRBD1 (5 bases). This CDR3 is built from 14 residues. V was pared by 5 bases and J by 4 bases, with 14 bases between. Germline loops: CDR1 MNHEY, CDR2 SMNVEV (reference sequence). This CDR3 reads CASSPTPDSYGYTF. In DNA, the CDR3 is TGTGCCAGCAGTCCCACCCCAGACAGCTATGGCTACACCTTC.

This chain connects TRBV2 to TRBJ2-5; 12 nucleotides agree with TRBD2. CDR1 is SNHLY and CDR2 is FYNNEI in the germline V gene. This CDR3 spans 15 amino acids. J lost 5 bases, V lost 8 bases, and 9 bases had no gene match. CDR3 DNA: TGTGCCAGCGGTAAGACTAGCGGGAGAGGGGAGACCCAGTACTTC. Translation gives CASGKTSGRGETQYF.

This chain links TRBV7-3 with TRBJ1-1; D remains unclear. The CDR3 covers 13 residues. The germline CDR1 and CDR2 sequences are SGHTA and FQGTGA. The V end was cut by 0 bases, the J end by 3 bases, with 5 bases between. The CDR3 DNA follows: TGTGCCAGCAGCTTAACCTACGACACTGAAGCTTTCTTT. Translating it yields CASSLTYDTEAFF.